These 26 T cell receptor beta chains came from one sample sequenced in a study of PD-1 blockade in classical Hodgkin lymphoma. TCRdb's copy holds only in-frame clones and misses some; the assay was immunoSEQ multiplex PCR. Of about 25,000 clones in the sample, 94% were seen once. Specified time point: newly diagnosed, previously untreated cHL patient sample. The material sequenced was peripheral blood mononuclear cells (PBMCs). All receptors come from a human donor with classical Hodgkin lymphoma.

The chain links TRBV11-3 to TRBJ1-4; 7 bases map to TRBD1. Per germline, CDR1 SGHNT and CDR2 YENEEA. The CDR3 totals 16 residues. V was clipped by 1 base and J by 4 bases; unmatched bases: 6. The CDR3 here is CASSLVFGTVNEKLFF. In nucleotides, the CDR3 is TGTGCCAGCAGCTTAGTGTTTGGGACAGTTAATGAAAAACTGTTTTTT. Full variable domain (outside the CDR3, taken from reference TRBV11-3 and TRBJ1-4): EAGVVQSPRYKIIEKKQPVAFWCNPISGHNTLYWYLQNLGQGPELLIRYENEEAVDDSQLPKDRFSAERLKGVDSTLKIQPAELGDSAVYLCASSLVFGTVNEKLFFGSGTQLSVL.

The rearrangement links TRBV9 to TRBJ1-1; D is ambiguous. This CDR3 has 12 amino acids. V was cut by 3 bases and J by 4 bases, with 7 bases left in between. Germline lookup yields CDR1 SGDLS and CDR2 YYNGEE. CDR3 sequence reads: CASSDAGTEAFF. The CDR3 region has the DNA TGTGCCAGCAGCGATGCAGGCACTGAAGCTTTCTTT.

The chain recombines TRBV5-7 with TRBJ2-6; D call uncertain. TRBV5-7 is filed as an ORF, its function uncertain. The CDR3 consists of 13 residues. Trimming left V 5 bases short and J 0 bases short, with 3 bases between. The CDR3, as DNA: TGTGCCAGCAGACACTCTGGGGCCAACGTCCTGACTTTC. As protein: CASRHSGANVLTF.

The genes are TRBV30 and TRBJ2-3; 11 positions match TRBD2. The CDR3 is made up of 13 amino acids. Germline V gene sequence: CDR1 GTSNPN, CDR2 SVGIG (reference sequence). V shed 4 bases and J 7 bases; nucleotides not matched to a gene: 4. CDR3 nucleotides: TGTGCCTGGATTAGCGGGGGGGCATATACGCAGTATTTT. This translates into CAWISGGAYTQYF.

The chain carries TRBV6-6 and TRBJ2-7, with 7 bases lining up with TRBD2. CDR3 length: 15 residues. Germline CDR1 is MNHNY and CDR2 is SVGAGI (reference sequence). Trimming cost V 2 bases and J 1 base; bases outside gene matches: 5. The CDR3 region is CASSYGAGPSYEQYF. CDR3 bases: TGTGCCAGCAGTTACGGAGCGGGACCGTCCTACGAGCAGTACTTC.

The CDR3 here is CSVKEGVIYGYTF. CDR3 nucleotides: TGCAGCGTTAAGGAGGGTGTCATCTATGGCTACACCTTC. This sequence joins TRBV29-1 and TRBJ1-2, with D unclear. Germline V gene sequence: CDR1 SQVTM, CDR2 ANQGSEA. V lost 5 bases and J lost 4, with 14 bases in between. This CDR3 contains 13 residues. The full variable domain, rest sourced from reference TRBV29-1 and TRBJ1-2, is SAVISQKPSRDICQRGTSLTIQCQVDSQVTMMFWYRQQPGQSLTLIATANQGSEATYESGFVIDKFPISRPNLTFSTLTVSNMSPEDSSIYLCSVKEGVIYGYTFGSGTRLTVV.

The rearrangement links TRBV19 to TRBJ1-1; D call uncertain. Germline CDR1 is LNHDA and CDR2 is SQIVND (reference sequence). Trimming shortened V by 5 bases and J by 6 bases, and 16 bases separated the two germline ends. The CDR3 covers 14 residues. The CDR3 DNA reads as TGTGCCAGTAGTTACGCCCCCGGGAGGGCTGAAGCTTTCTTT. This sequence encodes CASSYAPGRAEAFF. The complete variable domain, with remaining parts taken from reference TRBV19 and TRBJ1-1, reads DGGITQSPKYLFRKEGQNVTLSCEQNLNHDAMYWYRQDPGQGLRLIYYSQIVNDFQKGDIAEGYSVSREKKESFPLTVTSAQKNPTAFYLCASSYAPGRAEAFFGQGTRLTVV.

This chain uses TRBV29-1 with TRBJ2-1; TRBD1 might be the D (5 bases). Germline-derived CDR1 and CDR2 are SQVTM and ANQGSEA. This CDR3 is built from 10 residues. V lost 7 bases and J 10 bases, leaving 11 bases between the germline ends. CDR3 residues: CSASGREQFF. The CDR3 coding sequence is TGCAGCGCCTCAGGGCGGGAGCAGTTCTTC.

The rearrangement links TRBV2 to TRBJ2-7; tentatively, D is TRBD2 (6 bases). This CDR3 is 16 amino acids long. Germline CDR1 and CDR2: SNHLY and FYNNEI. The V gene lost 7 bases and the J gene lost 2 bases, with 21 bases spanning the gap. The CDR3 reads CASTKSMGLPAYEQYF. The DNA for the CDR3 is TGTGCCAGCACCAAATCTATGGGACTTCCCGCCTACGAGCAGTACTTC. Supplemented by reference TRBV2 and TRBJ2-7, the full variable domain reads EPEVTQTPSHQVTQMGQEVILRCVPISNHLYFYWYRQILGQKVEFLVSFYNNEISEKSEIFDDQFSVERPDGSNFTLKIRSTKLEDSAMYFCASTKSMGLPAYEQYFGPGTRLTVT.

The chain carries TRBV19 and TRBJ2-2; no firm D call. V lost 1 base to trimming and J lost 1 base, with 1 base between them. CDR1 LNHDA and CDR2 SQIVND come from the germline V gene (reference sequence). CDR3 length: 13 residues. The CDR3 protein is CASSIGNTGELFF. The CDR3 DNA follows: TGTGCCAGTAGTATAGGGAACACCGGGGAGCTGTTTTTT. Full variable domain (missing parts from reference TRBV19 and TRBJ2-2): DGGITQSPKYLFRKEGQNVTLSCEQNLNHDAMYWYRQDPGQGLRLIYYSQIVNDFQKGDIAEGYSVSREKKESFPLTVTSAQKNPTAFYLCASSIGNTGELFFGEGSRLTVL.

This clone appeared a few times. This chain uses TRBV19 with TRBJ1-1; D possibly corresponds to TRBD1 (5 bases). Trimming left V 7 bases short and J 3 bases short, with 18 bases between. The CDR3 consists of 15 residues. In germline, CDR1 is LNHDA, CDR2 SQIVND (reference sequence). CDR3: CASTSIPDRHTEAFF. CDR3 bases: TGTGCCAGTACCTCGATCCCAGACAGACACACTGAAGCTTTCTTT.

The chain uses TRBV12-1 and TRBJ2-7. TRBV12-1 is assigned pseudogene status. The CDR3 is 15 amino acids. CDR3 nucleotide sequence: TGTGCCAGCAGGACCGAAATAGATGCCTCCTACGAGCAGTACTTC. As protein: CASRTEIDASYEQYF.

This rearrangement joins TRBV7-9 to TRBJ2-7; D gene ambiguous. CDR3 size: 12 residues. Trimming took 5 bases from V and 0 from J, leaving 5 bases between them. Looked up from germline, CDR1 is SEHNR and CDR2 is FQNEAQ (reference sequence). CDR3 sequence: CASSPSSYEQYF. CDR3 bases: TGTGCCAGCAGCCCGAGCTCCTACGAGCAGTACTTC. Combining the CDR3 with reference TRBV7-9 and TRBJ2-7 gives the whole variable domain DTGVSQNPRHKITKRGQNVTFRCDPISEHNRLYWYRQTLGQGPEFLTYFQNEAQLEKSRLLSDRFSAERPKGSFSTLEIQRTEQGDSAMYLCASSPSSYEQYFGPGTRLTVT.

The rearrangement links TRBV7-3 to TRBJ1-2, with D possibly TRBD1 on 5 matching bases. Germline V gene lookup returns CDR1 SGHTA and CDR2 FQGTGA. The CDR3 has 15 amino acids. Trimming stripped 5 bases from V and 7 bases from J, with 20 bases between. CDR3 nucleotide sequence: TGTGCCAGCAGCCCCACTGCGGGGGGACTTGGTGGCTACACCTTC. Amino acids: CASSPTAGGLGGYTF.

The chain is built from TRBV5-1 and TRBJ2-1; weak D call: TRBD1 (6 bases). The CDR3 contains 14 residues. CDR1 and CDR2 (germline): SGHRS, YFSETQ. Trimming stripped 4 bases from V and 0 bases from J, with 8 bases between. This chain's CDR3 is CASSMDSSYNEQFF. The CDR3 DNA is TGCGCCAGCAGCATGGACAGCTCCTACAATGAGCAGTTCTTC.

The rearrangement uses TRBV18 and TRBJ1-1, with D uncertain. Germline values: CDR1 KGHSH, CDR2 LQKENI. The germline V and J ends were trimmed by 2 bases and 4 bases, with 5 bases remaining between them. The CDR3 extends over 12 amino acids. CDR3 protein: CASSPGSTEAFF. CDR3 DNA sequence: TGTGCCAGCTCACCAGGTTCCACTGAAGCTTTCTTT.

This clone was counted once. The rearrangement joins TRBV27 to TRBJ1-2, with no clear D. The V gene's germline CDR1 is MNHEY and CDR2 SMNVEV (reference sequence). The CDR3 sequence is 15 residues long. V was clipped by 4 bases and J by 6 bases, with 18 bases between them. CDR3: CASSSQWGYRDGYTF. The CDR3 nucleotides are TGTGCCAGCAGTTCCCAATGGGGATATCGAGATGGCTACACCTTC.

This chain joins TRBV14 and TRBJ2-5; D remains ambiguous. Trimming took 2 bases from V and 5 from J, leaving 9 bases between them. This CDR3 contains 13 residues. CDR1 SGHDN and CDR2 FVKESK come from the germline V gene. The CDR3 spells CASSQLGWETQYF. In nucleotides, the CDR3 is TGTGCCAGCAGCCAACTAGGATGGGAGACCCAGTACTTC.

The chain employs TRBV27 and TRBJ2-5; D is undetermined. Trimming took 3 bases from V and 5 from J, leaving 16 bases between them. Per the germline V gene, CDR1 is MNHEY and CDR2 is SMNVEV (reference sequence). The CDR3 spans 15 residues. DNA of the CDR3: TGTGCCAGCAGTTTGGGCCCGGAACGCCACGAGACCCAGTACTTC. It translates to CASSLGPERHETQYF.

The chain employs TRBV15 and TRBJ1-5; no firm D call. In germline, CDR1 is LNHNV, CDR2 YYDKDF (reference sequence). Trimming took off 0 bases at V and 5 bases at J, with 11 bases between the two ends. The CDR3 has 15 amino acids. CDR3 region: CATSRDNPWDQPQHF. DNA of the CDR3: TGTGCCACCAGCAGAGATAATCCCTGGGATCAGCCCCAGCATTTT.

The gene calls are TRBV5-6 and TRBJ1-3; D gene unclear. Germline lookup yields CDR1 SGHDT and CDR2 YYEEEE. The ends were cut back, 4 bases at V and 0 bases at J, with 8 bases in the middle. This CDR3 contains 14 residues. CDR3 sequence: CASSLGNSGNTIYF. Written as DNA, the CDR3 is TGTGCCAGCAGCCTCGGGAACTCTGGAAACACCATATATTTT.

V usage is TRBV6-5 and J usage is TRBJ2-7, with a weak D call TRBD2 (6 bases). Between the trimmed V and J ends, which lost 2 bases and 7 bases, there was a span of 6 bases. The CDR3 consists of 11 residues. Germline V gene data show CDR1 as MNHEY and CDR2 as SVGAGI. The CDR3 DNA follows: TGTGCCAGCAGTTACGGGGGGGAGCAGTACTTC. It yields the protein CASSYGGEQYF.

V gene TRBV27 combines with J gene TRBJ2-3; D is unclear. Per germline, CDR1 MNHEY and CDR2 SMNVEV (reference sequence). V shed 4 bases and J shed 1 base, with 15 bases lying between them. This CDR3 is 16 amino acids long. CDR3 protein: CASSSPHKGGTDTQYF. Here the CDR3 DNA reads TGTGCCAGCAGTTCGCCACACAAGGGCGGCACAGATACGCAGTATTTT.

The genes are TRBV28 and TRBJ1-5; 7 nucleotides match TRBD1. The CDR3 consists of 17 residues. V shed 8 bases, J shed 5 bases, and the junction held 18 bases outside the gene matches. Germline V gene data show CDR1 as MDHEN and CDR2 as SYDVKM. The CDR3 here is CASYGIVRDRLDQPQHF. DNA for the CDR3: TGTGCCAGCTACGGGATCGTGAGGGACAGATTAGATCAGCCCCAGCATTTT.

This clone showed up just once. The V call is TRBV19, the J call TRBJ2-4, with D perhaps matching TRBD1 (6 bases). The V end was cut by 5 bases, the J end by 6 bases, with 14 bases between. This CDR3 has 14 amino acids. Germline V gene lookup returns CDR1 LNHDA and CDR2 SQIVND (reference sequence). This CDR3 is CASSVQGFRNIQYF. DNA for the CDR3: TGTGCCAGTAGTGTCCAGGGGTTCAGAAACATTCAGTACTTC.

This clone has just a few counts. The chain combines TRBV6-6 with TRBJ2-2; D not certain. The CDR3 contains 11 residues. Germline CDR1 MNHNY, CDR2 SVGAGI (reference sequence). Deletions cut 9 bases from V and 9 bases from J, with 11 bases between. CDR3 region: CASGPSRELFF. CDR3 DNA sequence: TGTGCCAGTGGGCCCTCCCGGGAGCTGTTTTTT.